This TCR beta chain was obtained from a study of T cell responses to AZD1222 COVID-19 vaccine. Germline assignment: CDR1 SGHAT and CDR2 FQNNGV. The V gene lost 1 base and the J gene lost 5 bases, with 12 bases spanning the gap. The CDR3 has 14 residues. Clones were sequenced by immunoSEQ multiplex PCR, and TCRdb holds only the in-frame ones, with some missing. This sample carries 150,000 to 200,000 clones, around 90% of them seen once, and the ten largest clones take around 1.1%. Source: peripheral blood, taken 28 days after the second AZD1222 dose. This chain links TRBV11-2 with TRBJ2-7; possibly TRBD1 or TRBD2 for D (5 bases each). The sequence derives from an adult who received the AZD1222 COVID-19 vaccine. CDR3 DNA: TGTGCCAGCAGCTTAGTGGGGGTTCCCCACGAGCAGTACTTC. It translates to CASSLVGVPHEQYF.